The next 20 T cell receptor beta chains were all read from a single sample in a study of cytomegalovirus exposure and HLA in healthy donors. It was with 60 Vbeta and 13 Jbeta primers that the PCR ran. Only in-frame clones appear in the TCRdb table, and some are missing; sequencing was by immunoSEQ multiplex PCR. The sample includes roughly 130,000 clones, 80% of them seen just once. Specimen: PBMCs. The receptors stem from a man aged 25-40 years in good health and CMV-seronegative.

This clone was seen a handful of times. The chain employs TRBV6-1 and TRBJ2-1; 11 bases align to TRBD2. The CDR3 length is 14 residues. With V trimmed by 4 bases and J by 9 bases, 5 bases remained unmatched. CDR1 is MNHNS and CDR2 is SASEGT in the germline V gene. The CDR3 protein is CASSGLAGGSEQFF. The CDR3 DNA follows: TGTGCCAGCAGTGGTCTAGCGGGAGGAAGTGAGCAGTTCTTC.

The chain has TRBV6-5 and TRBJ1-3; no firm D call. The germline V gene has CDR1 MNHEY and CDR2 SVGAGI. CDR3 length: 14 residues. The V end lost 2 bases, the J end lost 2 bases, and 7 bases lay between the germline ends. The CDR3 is CASSYTGTGNTIYF. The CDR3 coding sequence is TGTGCCAGCAGTTACACGGGTACTGGAAACACCATATATTTT.

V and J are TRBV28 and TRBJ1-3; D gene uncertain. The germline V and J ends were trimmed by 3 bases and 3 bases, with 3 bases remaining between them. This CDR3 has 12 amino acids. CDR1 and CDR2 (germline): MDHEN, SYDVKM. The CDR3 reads CASSLSGNTIYF. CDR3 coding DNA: TGTGCCAGCAGTTTGAGTGGAAACACCATATATTTT. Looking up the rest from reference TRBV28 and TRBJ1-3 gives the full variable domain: DVKVTQSSRYLVKRTGEKVFLECVQDMDHENMFWYRQDPGLGLRLIYFSYDVKMKEKGDIPEGYSVSREKKERFSLILESASTNQTSMYLCASSLSGNTIYFGEGSWLTVV.

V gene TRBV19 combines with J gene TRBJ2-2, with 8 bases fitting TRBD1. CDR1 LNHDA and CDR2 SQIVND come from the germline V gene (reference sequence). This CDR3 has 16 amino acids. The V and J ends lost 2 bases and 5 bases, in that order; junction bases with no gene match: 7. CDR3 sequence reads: CASSIWRTGKTGELFF. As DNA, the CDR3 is TGTGCCAGTAGTATATGGCGGACAGGGAAAACCGGGGAGCTGTTTTTT.

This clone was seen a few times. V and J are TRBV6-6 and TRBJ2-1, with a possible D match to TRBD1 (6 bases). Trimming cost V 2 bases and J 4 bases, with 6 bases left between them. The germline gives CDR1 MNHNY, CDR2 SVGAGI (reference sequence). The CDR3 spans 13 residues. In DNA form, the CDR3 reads TGTGCCAGCAGTTACGGACAGTACAATGAGCAGTTCTTC. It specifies CASSYGQYNEQFF.

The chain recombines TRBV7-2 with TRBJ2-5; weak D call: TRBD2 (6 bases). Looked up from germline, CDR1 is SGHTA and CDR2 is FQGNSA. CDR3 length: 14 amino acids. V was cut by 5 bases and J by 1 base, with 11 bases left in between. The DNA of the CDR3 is TGTGCCAGCAGCACTGTAGCGGCCCAAGAGACCCAGTACTTC. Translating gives CASSTVAAQETQYF.

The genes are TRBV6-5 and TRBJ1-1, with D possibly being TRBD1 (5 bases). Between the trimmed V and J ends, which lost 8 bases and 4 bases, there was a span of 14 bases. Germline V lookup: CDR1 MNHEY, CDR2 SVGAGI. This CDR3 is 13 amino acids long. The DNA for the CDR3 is TGTGCCAGCTTTAATCTGGGGGGCACTGAAGCTTTCTTT. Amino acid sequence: CASFNLGGTEAFF.

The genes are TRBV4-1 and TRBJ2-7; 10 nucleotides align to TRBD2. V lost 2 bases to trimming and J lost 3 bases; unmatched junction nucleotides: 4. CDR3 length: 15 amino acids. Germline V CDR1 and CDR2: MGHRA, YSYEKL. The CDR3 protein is CASSQLPSGSYEQYF. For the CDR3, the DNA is TGCGCCAGCAGCCAACTACCTAGCGGGAGCTACGAGCAGTACTTC.

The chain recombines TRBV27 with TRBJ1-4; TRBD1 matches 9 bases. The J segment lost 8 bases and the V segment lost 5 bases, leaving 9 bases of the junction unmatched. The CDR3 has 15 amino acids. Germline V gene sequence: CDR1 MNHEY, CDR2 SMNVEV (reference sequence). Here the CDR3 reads CASSTTGGGWEKLFF. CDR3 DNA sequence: TGTGCCAGCAGTACAACAGGGGGCGGTTGGGAAAAACTGTTTTTT.

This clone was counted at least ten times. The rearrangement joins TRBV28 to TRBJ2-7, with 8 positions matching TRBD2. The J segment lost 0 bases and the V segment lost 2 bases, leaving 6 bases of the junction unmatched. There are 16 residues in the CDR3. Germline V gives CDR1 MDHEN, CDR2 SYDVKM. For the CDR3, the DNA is TGTGCCAGCAGTTTAAAACTAGCGGAACTCTCCTACGAGCAGTACTTC. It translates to CASSLKLAELSYEQYF. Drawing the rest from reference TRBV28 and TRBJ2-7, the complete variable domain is DVKVTQSSRYLVKRTGEKVFLECVQDMDHENMFWYRQDPGLGLRLIYFSYDVKMKEKGDIPEGYSVSREKKERFSLILESASTNQTSMYLCASSLKLAELSYEQYFGPGTRLTVT.

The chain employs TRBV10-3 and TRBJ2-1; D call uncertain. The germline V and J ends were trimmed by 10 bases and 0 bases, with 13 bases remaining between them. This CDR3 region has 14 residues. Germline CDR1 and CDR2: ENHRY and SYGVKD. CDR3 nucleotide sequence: TGTGCCAGTAAAACAGTGAGCTCCTACAATGAGCAGTTCTTC. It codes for CASKTVSSYNEQFF.

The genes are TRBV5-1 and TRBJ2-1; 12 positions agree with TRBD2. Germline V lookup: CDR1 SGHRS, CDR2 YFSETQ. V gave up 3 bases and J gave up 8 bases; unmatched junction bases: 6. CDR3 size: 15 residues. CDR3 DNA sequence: TGCGCCAGCAGCTCCCAGACTAGCGGGAGCTATGAGCAGTTCTTC. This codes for CASSSQTSGSYEQFF.

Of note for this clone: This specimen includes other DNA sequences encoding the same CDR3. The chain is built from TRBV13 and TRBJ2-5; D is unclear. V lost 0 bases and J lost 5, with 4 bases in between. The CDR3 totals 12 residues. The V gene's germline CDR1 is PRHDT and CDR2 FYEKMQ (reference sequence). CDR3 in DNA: TGTGCCAGCAGCTTAGGGCGGGAGACCCAGTACTTC. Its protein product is CASSLGRETQYF.

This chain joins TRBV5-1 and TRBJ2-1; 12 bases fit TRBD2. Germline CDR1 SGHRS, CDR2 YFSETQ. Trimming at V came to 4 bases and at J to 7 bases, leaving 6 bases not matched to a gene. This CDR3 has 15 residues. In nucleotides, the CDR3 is TGCGCCAGCAGCCCCGGACTAGCGGGGCGGAATGAGCAGTTCTTC. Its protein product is CASSPGLAGRNEQFF.

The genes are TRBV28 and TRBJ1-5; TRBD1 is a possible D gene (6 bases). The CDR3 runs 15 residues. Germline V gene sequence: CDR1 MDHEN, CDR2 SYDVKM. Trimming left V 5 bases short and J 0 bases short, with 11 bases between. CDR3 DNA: TGTGCCAGCAGTCCGGGACAACGTAGCAATCAGCCCCAGCATTTT. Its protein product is CASSPGQRSNQPQHF.

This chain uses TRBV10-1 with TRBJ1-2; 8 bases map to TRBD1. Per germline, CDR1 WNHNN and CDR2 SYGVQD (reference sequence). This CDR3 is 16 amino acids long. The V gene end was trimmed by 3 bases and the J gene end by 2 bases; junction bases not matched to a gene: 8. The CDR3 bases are TGCGCCAGCAGTGACAGGGGGCTTCCCAAAAACTATGGCTACACCTTC. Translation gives CASSDRGLPKNYGYTF.

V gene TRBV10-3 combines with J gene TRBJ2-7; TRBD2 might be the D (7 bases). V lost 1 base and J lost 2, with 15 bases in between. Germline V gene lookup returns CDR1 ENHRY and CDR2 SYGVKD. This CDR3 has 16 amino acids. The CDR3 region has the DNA TGTGCCATCAGTGAGTTGCCAATAGGGGGGGCCTACGAGCAGTACTTC. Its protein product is CAISELPIGGAYEQYF.

CDR3 in DNA: TGTGCCAGCAGTCGCGGACAGGAGGGTACGGCTTTCTTT. It is translated as CASSRGQEGTAFF. This chain links TRBV2 with TRBJ1-1, with 7 bases lining up with TRBD1. Germline V lookup: CDR1 SNHLY, CDR2 FYNNEI. The CDR3 covers 13 residues. V lost 5 bases, J lost 11 bases, and 11 bases stayed unmatched.

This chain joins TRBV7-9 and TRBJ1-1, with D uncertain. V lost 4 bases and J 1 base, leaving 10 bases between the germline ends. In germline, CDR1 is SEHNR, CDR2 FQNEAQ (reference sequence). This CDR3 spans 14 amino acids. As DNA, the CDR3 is TGTGCCAGCAGCTCCTACAGACAGAACACTGAAGCTTTCTTT. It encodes CASSSYRQNTEAFF. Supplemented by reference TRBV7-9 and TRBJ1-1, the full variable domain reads DTGVSQNPRHKITKRGQNVTFRCDPISEHNRLYWYRQTLGQGPEFLTYFQNEAQLEKSRLLSDRFSAERPKGSFSTLEIQRTEQGDSAMYLCASSSYRQNTEAFFGQGTRLTVV.

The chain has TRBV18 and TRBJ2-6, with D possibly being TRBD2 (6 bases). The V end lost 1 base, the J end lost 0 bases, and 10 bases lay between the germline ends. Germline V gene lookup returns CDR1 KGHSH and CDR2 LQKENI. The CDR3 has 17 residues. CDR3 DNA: TGTGCCAGCTCACCACGGGAGGTGAGCTCTGGGGCCAACGTCCTGACTTTC. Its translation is CASSPREVSSGANVLTF.